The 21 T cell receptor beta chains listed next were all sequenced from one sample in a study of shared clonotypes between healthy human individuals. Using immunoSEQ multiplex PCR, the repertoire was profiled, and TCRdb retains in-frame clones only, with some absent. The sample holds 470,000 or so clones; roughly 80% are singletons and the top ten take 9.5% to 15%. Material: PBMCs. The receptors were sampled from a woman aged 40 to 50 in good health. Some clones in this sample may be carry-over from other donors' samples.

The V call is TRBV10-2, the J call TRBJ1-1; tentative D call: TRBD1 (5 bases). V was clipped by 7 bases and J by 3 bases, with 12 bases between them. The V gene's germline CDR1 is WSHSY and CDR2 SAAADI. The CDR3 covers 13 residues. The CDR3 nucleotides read TGCGCCAGCAAGTGGGGGTCGGACACTGAAGCTTTCTTT. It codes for CASKWGSDTEAFF.

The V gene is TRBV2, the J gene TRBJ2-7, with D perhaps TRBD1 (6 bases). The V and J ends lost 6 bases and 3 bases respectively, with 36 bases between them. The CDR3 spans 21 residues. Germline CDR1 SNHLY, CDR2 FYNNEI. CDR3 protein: CASRPTGHPGFSRDPVYEQYF. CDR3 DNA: TGTGCCAGCAGGCCAACAGGGCACCCCGGATTTAGCAGGGATCCCGTCTACGAGCAGTACTTC.

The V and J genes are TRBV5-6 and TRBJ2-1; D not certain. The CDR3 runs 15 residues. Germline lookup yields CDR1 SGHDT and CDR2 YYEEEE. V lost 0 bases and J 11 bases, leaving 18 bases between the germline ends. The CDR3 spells CASSLDDSPGKKQFF. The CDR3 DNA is TGTGCCAGCAGCTTGGACGACTCACCAGGAAAAAAGCAGTTCTTC.

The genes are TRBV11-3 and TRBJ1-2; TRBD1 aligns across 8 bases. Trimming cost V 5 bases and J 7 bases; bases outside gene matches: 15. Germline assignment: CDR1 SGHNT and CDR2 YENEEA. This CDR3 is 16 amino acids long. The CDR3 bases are TGTGCCAGCAGCCCGAAACAGGGGGAAGATCACTTTGGCTACACCTTC. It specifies CASSPKQGEDHFGYTF.

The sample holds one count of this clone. For the CDR3, the DNA is TGCGCCAGCAGCTTGGCGACAGGGGGCGCGGAGGCTTTCTTT. Translated, it gives CASSLATGGAEAFF. The rearrangement uses TRBV5-1 and TRBJ1-1; 10 bases fit TRBD1. This CDR3 comprises 14 residues. Looked up from germline, CDR1 is SGHRS and CDR2 is YFSETQ. Losses at the gene ends were 0 bases for V and 11 bases for J; bases not matched to a gene: 7.

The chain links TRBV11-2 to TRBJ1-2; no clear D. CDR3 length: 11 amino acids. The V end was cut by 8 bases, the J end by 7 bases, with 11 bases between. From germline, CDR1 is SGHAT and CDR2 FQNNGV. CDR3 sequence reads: CASGSRGGYTF. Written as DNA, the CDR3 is TGTGCCAGCGGGTCTCGGGGTGGCTACACCTTC.

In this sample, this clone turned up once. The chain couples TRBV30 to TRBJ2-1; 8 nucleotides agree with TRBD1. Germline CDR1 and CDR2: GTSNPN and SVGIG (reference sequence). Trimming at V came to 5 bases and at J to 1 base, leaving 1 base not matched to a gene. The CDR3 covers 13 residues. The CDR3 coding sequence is TGTGCCTGGGACAGGGGATCCTACAATGAGCAGTTCTTC. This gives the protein CAWDRGSYNEQFF.

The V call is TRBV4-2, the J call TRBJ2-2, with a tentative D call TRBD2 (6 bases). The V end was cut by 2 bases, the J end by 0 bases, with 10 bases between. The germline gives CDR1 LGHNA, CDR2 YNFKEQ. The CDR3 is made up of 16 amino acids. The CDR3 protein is CASSQQLAPNTGELFF. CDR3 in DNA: TGTGCCAGCAGCCAACAACTAGCTCCGAACACCGGGGAGCTGTTTTTT.

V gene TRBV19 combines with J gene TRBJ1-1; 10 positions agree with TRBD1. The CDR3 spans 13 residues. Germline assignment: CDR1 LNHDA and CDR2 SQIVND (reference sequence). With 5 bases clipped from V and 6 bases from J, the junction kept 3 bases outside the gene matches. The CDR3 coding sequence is TGTGCCAGTAGTCCAGGACAGGGGGCTGAAGCTTTCTTT. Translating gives CASSPGQGAEAFF.

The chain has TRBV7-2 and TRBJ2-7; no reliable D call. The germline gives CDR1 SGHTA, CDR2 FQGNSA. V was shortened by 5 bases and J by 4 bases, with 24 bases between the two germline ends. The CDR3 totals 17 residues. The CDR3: CASSPPLLTGRTYEQYF. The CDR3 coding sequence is TGTGCCAGCAGCCCCCCCCTACTTACGGGCAGAACTTACGAGCAGTACTTC. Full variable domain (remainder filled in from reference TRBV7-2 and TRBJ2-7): GAGVSQSPSNKVTEKGKDVELRCDPISGHTALYWYRQSLGQGLEFLIYFQGNSAPDKSGLPSDRFSAERTGGSVSTLTIQRTQQEDSAVYLCASSPPLLTGRTYEQYFGPGTRLTVT.

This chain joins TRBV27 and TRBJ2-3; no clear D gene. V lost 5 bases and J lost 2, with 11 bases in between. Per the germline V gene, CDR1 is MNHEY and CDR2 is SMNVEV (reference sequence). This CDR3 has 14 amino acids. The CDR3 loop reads CASSPRALTDTQYF. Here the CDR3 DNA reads TGTGCCAGCAGTCCGAGAGCGCTCACAGATACGCAGTATTTT.

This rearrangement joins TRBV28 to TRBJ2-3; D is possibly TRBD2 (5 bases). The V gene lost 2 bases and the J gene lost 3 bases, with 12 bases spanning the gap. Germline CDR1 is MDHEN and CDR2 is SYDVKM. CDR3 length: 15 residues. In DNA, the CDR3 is TGTGCCAGCAGTTTAGTAGCGCCGGGGACAGATACGCAGTATTTT. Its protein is CASSLVAPGTDTQYF.

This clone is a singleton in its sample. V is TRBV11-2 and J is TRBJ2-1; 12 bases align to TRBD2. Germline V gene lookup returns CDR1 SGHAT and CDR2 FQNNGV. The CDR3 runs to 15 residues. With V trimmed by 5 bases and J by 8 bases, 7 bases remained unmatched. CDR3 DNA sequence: TGTGCCAGCAGCCAACTAGCGGGAGGCATGGATGAGCAGTTCTTC. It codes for CASSQLAGGMDEQFF.

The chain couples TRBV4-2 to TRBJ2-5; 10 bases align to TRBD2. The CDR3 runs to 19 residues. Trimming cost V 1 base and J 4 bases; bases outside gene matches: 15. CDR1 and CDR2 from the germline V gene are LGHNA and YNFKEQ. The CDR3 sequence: CASSQGSGTSAGGRETQYF. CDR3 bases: TGTGCCAGCAGCCAAGGATCCGGGACTAGCGCTGGGGGCAGAGAGACCCAGTACTTC.

CDR3 loop: CASSLGGNTEAFF. The CDR3 DNA reads as TGCGCCAGCAGCCTCGGGGGGAACACTGAAGCTTTCTTT. The chain links TRBV4-1 to TRBJ1-1; D is possibly TRBD1 (5 bases). In germline, CDR1 is MGHRA, CDR2 YSYEKL. Trimming stripped 4 bases from V and 1 base from J, with 7 bases between. The CDR3 is 13 amino acids.

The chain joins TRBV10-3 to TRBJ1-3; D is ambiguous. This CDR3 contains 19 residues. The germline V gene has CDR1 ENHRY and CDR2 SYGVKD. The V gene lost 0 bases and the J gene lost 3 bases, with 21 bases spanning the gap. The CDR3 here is CAISESIYAGRGSGNTIYF. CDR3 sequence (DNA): TGTGCCATCAGTGAGTCGATCTATGCAGGTCGGGGTAGTGGAAACACCATATATTTT.

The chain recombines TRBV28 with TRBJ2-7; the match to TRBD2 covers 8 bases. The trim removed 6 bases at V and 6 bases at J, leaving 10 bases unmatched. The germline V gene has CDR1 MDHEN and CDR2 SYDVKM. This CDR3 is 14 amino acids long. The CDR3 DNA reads TGTGCCAGCAGGGAAGCGGGAGAGGTGGGCGAGCAGTACTTC. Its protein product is CASREAGEVGEQYF.

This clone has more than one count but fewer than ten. The CDR3 nucleotides are TGTGCTAGTGGTTTGTGGGATTCTGAAGCTTTCTTT. Protein sequence: CASGLWDSEAFF. The genes are TRBV12-5 and TRBJ1-1; D not resolved. Trimming cost V 2 bases and J 6 bases, with 7 bases left between them. The CDR3 covers 12 residues. In germline, CDR1 is LGHNT, CDR2 FRNRAP.

The CDR3 region has the DNA TGTGCCATCAGTGAATATGGTACCGGGGAGCTGTTTTTT. The encoded protein is CAISEYGTGELFF. The chain has TRBV10-3 and TRBJ2-2; D not certain. The CDR3 loop spans 13 amino acids. V lost 3 bases, J lost 5 bases, and 7 bases lay in between. Germline lookup yields CDR1 ENHRY and CDR2 SYGVKD.

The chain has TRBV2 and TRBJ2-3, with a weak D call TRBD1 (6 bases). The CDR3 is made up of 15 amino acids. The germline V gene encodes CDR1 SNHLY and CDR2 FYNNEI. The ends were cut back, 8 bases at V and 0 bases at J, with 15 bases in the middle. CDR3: CASWELGASTDTQYF. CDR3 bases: TGTGCCAGCTGGGAACTGGGGGCTAGCACAGATACGCAGTATTTT.

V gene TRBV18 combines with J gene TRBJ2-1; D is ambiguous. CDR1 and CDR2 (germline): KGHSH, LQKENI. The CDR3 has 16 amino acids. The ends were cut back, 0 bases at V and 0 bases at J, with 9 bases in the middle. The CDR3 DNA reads TGTGCCAGCTCACCACCAGCAGTCCCCTCCTACAATGAGCAGTTCTTC. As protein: CASSPPAVPSYNEQFF. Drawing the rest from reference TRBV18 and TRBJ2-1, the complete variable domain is NAGVMQNPRHLVRRRGQEARLRCSPMKGHSHVYWYRQLPEEGLKFMVYLQKENIIDESGMPKERFSAEFPKEGPSILRIQQVVRGDSAAYFCASSPPAVPSYNEQFFGPGTRLTVL.